One sample yielded the 18 T cell receptor beta chains listed below, sequenced in a study of post-analysis software for immune sequencing data. Built from TCR beta cDNA, the libraries had unique molecular identifiers in them. One entry per CDR3 protein results from TCRdb running MiXCR on the PCR reads. The table shows around 250,000 distinct CDR3 sequences, with 35% to 40% occurring only once. Study-level points and caveats: In patients, about five TRBV segments were more frequent than in controls, with TRBV5-6, TRBV5-1 and TRBV20-1 among them.

Their antigens are not known. Sequenced sample: blood. These receptors all come from a girl under 18 with multiple sclerosis.

There are many counts of this clonotype. The rearrangement joins TRBV7-9 to TRBJ2-1, with D unclear. The CDR3 runs to 15 residues. Trimming left V 6 bases short and J 0 bases short, with 12 bases between. CDR1 is SEHNR, CDR2 FQNEAQ, per germline (reference sequence). The CDR3 spells CASRPRGSSYNEQFF. The CDR3 region has the DNA TGTGCCAGCAGGCCAAGAGGAAGCTCCTACAATGAGCAGTTCTTC.

Many counts were recorded for this clonotype. The chain combines TRBV7-9 with TRBJ2-5, with D maybe TRBD2 (5 bases). V shed 5 bases and J shed 2 bases, with 15 bases lying between them. Germline CDR1 SEHNR, CDR2 FQNEAQ (reference sequence). The CDR3 spans 15 residues. The CDR3 loop is CASSAPLAAQETQYF. The CDR3 DNA is TGTGCCAGCAGCGCGCCGCTAGCTGCGCAAGAGACCCAGTACTTC. The full variable domain, with the rest looked up from reference TRBV7-9 and TRBJ2-5, is DTGVSQNPRHKITKRGQNVTFRCDPISEHNRLYWYRQTLGQGPEFLTYFQNEAQLEKSRLLSDRFSAERPKGSFSTLEIQRTEQGDSAMYLCASSAPLAAQETQYFGPGTRLLVL.

The chain has TRBV10-3 and TRBJ2-7; D perhaps matches TRBD1 (5 bases). The germline V gene encodes CDR1 ENHRY and CDR2 SYGVKD. The CDR3 loop spans 14 amino acids. Trimming removed 2 bases from V and 0 bases from J, with 8 bases in between. In nucleotides, the CDR3 is TGTGCCATCAGTGAGGGGCAGGGCTCCTACGAGCAGTACTTC. It encodes CAISEGQGSYEQYF.

This clonotype appeared a few times. A much larger clone differs from this one at a single base, so this may be a read error. The chain employs TRBV3-1 and TRBJ2-5; the match to TRBD1 covers 8 bases. The J call is doubtful: the DNA matches TRBJ2-1 better. Germline V gene data show CDR1 as LGHDT and CDR2 as YNNKEL (reference sequence). The CDR3 is made up of 15 amino acids. The CDR3 DNA follows: TGTGCCAGCAGCCAACGGACAGGGTCCCAAGAGACCCAGTTCTTC. Translated, it gives CASSQRTGSQETQFF.

V and J are TRBV7-8 and TRBJ2-1; the D is unclear. Germline CDR1 SGHVS, CDR2 FQNEAQ. The germline V and J ends were trimmed by 5 bases and 8 bases, with 22 bases remaining between them. The CDR3 has 16 residues. CDR3 in DNA: TGTGCCAGCAGCCACCCACTTCCATCGAACGGCGATGAGCAGTTCTTC. Translated, it gives CASSHPLPSNGDEQFF.

Of note for this clonotype: A read error may be the cause here, since a much bigger clone is one base away. Because it lacks the conserved phenylalanine or tryptophan at the end, this CDR3 is likely a read error. The rearrangement joins TRBV20-1 to TRBJ1-5; D is uncertain. The CDR3 spans 14 residues. Looked up from germline, CDR1 is DFQATT and CDR2 is SNEGSKA (reference sequence). The ends were cut back, 1 base at V and 0 bases at J, with 7 bases in the middle. The DNA of the CDR3 is TGCAGTGCTAGAGGGGAAAGTAGCAATCAGCCCCAGCATTTG. This gives the protein CSARGESSNQPQHL.

This clonotype was seen repeatedly, ten times or more. This chain uses TRBV7-6 with TRBJ2-3; the D gene is possibly TRBD1 (5 bases). This CDR3 comprises 14 residues. Per germline, CDR1 SGHVS and CDR2 FNYEAQ. Trimming shortened V by 0 bases and J by 4 bases, and 8 bases separated the two germline ends. CDR3: CASSLAGRPDTQYF. The DNA for the CDR3 is TGTGCCAGCAGCTTAGCGGGGCGTCCAGATACGCAGTATTTT.

The chain is built from TRBV7-2 and TRBJ1-1, with D possibly being TRBD1 (6 bases). The CDR3 has 15 amino acids. The germline gives CDR1 SGHTA, CDR2 FQGNSA. V lost 5 bases, J lost 1 base, and 14 bases lay in between. The CDR3 here is CASSPVGAGNTEAFF. CDR3 DNA: TGTGCCAGCAGCCCAGTGGGGGCAGGGAACACTGAAGCTTTCTTT.

This clonotype was picked up many times. The chain joins TRBV20-1 to TRBJ2-3, with TRBD1 matching 10 bases. The CDR3 sequence is 15 residues long. Germline-derived CDR1 and CDR2 are DFQATT and SNEGSKA (reference sequence). The ends lost 3 bases at V and 3 bases at J; junction bases unmatched: 6. This CDR3 is CSARGDRGGTDTQYF. In nucleotides, the CDR3 is TGCAGTGCTAGGGGGGACAGGGGAGGAACAGATACGCAGTATTTT.

Regarding this clonotype: This may come from a read error, since a much larger clone is one base off. The genes are TRBV20-1 and TRBJ2-3; TRBD2 matches 8 bases. The CDR3 has 15 amino acids. Germline CDR1 is DFQATT and CDR2 is SNEGSKA (reference sequence). CDR3 DNA sequence: TGCAGTGCCGAGTTTGGGACTAGTCTTACAGGTACGCAGTATTTT. Translation gives CSAEFGTSLTGTQYF.

This clonotype has a handful of counts. The rearrangement links TRBV20-1 to TRBJ2-5; 12 nucleotides agree with TRBD2. Germline V gives CDR1 DFQATT, CDR2 SNEGSKA (reference sequence). This CDR3 is 14 amino acids long. J lost 2 bases, V lost 4 bases, and 2 bases had no gene match. CDR3: CSATSGRAQETQYF. CDR3 DNA sequence: TGCAGTGCTACTAGCGGGAGGGCTCAAGAGACCCAGTACTTC.

This clonotype occurred many times. The chain employs TRBV7-9 and TRBJ1-5; no clear D gene. V gave up 5 bases and J gave up 4 bases, with 15 bases separating them. This CDR3 spans 15 amino acids. CDR1 is SEHNR and CDR2 is FQNEAQ in the germline V gene (reference sequence). CDR3 in amino acids: CASSPKDGTNQPQHF. In DNA form, the CDR3 reads TGTGCCAGCAGCCCCAAGGACGGAACGAATCAGCCCCAGCATTTT. Full variable domain (remainder filled in from reference TRBV7-9 and TRBJ1-5): DTGVSQNPRHKITKRGQNVTFRCDPISEHNRLYWYRQTLGQGPEFLTYFQNEAQLEKSRLLSDRFSAERPKGSFSTLEIQRTEQGDSAMYLCASSPKDGTNQPQHFGDGTRLSIL.

This clonotype was recorded only once. The CDR3 sequence: CASSFAGPYNEQYF. The CDR3 DNA sequence: TGTGCCAGCAGTTTCGCAGGACCCTACAATGAGCAGTACTTC. The chain links TRBV28 to TRBJ2-1; D not certain. TRBJ2-7 explains the end of the DNA better; the J call may be wrong. There are 14 residues in the CDR3. CDR1 and CDR2 from the germline V gene are MDHEN and SYDVKM.

This sequence joins TRBV15 and TRBJ2-3, with 7 bases aligning to TRBD2. V trimming: 0 bases; J trimming: 14 bases; junction bases outside the gene matches: 14. The V gene's germline CDR1 is LNHNV and CDR2 YYDKDF (reference sequence). This CDR3 comprises 15 residues. The CDR3 DNA follows: TGTGCCACCAGCAGAGATCGAGCGGGGAATGAAAAACTGTATTTT. Translating gives CATSRDRAGNEKLYF.

The genes are TRBV20-1 and TRBJ2-1; 9 nucleotides match TRBD1. Judging by the DNA end, TRBJ2-7 fits better; the J call may be wrong. The CDR3 has 14 residues. Germline lookup yields CDR1 DFQATT and CDR2 SNEGSKA (reference sequence). The CDR3, as DNA: TGCAGTGCTAGGTCCGCGGACAGGGGCTACGAGCAGTACTTC. This translates into CSARSADRGYEQYF.

In DNA, the CDR3 is TGTGCCAGCAGTTTATTGGGGGGCGCGAACACCGGGGAGCTGTTTTTT. The encoded protein is CASSLLGGANTGELFF. The chain is built from TRBV28 and TRBJ2-2; D assignment may be TRBD1 or TRBD2 (6 bases each). This CDR3 spans 16 amino acids. Trimming shortened V by 1 base and J by 0 bases, and 9 bases separated the two germline ends. Germline CDR1 is MDHEN and CDR2 is SYDVKM.

The chain links TRBV7-9 to TRBJ1-2; unclear D gene. Trimming pared 7 bases from V and 6 bases from J, leaving 24 bases between. Germline values: CDR1 SEHNR, CDR2 FQNEAQ (reference sequence). The CDR3 is 16 amino acids. Here the CDR3 reads CASIQETGEELNGYTF. CDR3 DNA sequence: TGTGCCAGCATCCAAGAGACCGGGGAAGAGTTGAATGGCTACACCTTC.

This clonotype came up a few times. This sequence joins TRBV30 and TRBJ2-7, with 7 positions matching TRBD2. Germline V gene sequence: CDR1 GTSNPN, CDR2 SVGIG (reference sequence). J lost 7 bases, V lost 7 bases, and 13 bases had no gene match. The CDR3 spans 13 residues. Written as DNA, the CDR3 is TGTGCCTTCCGAGTGTGGGGGGGGAATGAGCAGTACTTC. Translated: CAFRVWGGNEQYF.